The 2 T cell receptor beta chains below all came from one sample that was sequenced in a study of monozygotic twins with inflammatory bowel disease. TCRdb re-called the 5' RACE reads, yielding one record per CDR3 amino acid sequence without DNA. In total, the table holds about 330,000 distinct CDR3 sequences. Sequencing was done on a sample of blood. These receptors all stem from a human donor with ulcerative colitis or Crohn's disease, or a healthy co-twin of an affected twin (not recorded which).

The rearrangement uses TRBV5-4 and TRBJ1-2; the TCRdb call, TRBD1, lacks DNA for checking. The CDR3 contains 14 residues. Germline assignment: CDR1 SGHNT and CDR2 YYREEE (reference sequence). The CDR3: CASRGTGANDGYTF.

The rearrangement joins TRBV12-3 or TRBV12-4 to TRBJ2-2; the TCRdb D gene call, TRBD1, has no DNA to confirm it. The CDR3 has 17 residues. This CDR3 is CASSNPLGGRPTGELFF.